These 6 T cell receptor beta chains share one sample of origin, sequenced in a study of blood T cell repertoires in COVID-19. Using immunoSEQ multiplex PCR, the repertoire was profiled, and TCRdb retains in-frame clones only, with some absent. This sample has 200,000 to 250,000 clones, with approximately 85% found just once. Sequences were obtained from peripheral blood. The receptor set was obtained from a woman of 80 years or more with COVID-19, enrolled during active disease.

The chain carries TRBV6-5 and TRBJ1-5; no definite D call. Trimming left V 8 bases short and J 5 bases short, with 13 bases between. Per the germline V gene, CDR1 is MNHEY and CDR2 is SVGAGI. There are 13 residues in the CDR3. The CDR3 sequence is CASRYVHDQPQHF. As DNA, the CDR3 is TGTGCCAGCCGGTACGTTCACGATCAGCCCCAGCATTTT.

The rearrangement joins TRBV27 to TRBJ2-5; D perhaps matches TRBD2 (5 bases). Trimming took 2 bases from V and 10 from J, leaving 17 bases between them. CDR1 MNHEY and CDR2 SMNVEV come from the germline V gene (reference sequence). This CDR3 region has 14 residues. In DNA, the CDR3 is TGTGCCAGCAGTTTAAATCCAAGAGCGGTTGGCCAGTACTTC. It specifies CASSLNPRAVGQYF.

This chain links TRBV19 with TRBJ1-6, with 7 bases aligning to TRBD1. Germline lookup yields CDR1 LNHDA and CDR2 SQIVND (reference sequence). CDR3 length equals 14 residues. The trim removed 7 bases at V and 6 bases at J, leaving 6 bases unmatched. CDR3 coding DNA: TGTGCCAGTACCAGGGACAGAAGTAATTCACCCCTCCACTTT. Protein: CASTRDRSNSPLHF. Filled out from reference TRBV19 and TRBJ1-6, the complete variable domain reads DGGITQSPKYLFRKEGQNVTLSCEQNLNHDAMYWYRQDPGQGLRLIYYSQIVNDFQKGDIAEGYSVSREKKESFPLTVTSAQKNPTAFYLCASTRDRSNSPLHFGNGTRLTVT.

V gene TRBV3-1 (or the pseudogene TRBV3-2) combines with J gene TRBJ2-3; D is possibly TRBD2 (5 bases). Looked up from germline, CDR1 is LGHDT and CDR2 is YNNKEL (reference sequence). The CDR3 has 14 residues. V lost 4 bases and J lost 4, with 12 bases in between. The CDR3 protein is CASSPQAASDTQYF. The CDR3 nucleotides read TGTGCCAGCAGCCCGCAAGCGGCCTCAGATACGCAGTATTTT.

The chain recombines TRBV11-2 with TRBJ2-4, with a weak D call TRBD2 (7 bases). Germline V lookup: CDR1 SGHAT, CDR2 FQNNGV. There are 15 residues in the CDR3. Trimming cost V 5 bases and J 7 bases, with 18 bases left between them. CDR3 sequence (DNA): TGTGCCAGCAGCCCCGTAGGGGGGGACGGCAACATTCAGTACTTC. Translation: CASSPVGGDGNIQYF. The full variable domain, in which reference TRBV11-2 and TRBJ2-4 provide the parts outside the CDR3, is EAGVAQSPRYKIIEKRQSVAFWCNPISGHATLYWYQQILGQGPKLLIQFQNNGVVDDSQLPKDRFSAERLKGVDSTLKIQPAKLEDSAVYLCASSPVGGDGNIQYFGAGTRLSVL.

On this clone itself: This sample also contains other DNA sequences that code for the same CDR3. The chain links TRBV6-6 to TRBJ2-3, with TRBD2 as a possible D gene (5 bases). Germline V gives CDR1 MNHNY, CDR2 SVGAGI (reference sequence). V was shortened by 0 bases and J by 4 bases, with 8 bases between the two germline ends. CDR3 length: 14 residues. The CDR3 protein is CASSYSTRADTQYF. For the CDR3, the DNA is TGTGCCAGCAGTTACTCGACGCGGGCAGATACGCAGTATTTT.